The clone carrying this T cell receptor beta chain was picked up a small number of times. What it recognizes is unknown. From the 5' RACE reads, TCRdb called clonotypes with MiXCR, one entry per CDR3 protein. Seen here are some 60,000 distinct CDR3 sequences, 25% to 30% observed once, and the top ten hold approximately 2.2%. CDR1 and CDR2 from the germline V gene are MGHRA and YSYEKL. V gave up 3 bases and J gave up 5 bases, with 11 bases separating them. The CDR3 has 15 residues. General study findings and limits: Whole repertoires were not studied in the larger cohort, only one V-J beta rearrangement.

The sequencing sample was made of tumor-infiltrating naive CD4+ T cells sorted from the breast tumor. Stated subset: naive CD4+ T cells, CD4+CD45RA+CD25-. This TCR was recovered from a female donor with breast cancer. This chain joins TRBV4-1 and TRBJ1-6; a weak D match, TRBD1 (5 bases). CDR3 DNA sequence: TGCGCCAGCAGCCAGGGGGAGGGTAATAATTCACCCCTCCACTTT. This sequence encodes CASSQGEGNNSPLHF.